These 7 T cell receptor beta chains came from one sample sequenced in a study of graft-versus-host responses after intestinal transplantation. Sequenced by immunoSEQ multiplex PCR; TCRdb stores in-frame clones only, minus some. Here the sample spans 90,000 to 120,000 clones, about 91% being singletons. These receptors' targets are unknown. The sequences come from unstimulated CD4+ T cells sorted from spleen or lymph node cells, collected before transplant. These receptors all come from a human donor who was the organ donor for an intestinal transplant.

A single count supports this clone. The chain employs TRBV27 and TRBJ2-2; 7 nucleotides match TRBD1. CDR1 is MNHEY, CDR2 SMNVEV, per germline (reference sequence). The CDR3 runs 15 residues. Trimming cost V 2 bases and J 0 bases; bases outside gene matches: 0. CDR3 sequence: CASSLQGANTGELFF. CDR3 nucleotides: TGTGCCAGCAGTTTACAGGGGGCGAACACCGGGGAGCTGTTTTTT.

This chain connects TRBV6-5 to TRBJ2-5; TRBD2 aligns across 11 bases. The V segment lost 6 bases and the J segment 5 bases; nucleotides outside the gene matches: 8. The CDR3 is 15 residues long. Germline V gene lookup returns CDR1 MNHEY and CDR2 SVGAGI. The DNA for the CDR3 is TGTGCCAGCAGAAGGACAATAGCGGGAGGGGAGACCCAGTACTTC. Amino acid sequence: CASRRTIAGGETQYF.

This rearrangement joins TRBV2 to TRBJ2-2; D unresolved. This CDR3 is built from 17 residues. Trimming cost V 5 bases and J 6 bases, with 22 bases left between them. Germline CDR1 is SNHLY and CDR2 is FYNNEI. The CDR3 spells CASSSDQTPRLAGELFF. CDR3 sequence (DNA): TGTGCCAGCAGTTCAGACCAAACCCCTCGCCTTGCCGGGGAGCTGTTTTTT.

The rearrangement joins TRBV11-3 to TRBJ2-2; 7 nucleotides match TRBD2. V gave up 2 bases and J gave up 4 bases; unmatched junction bases: 4. Germline V gene data show CDR1 as SGHNT and CDR2 as YENEEA. This CDR3 spans 15 amino acids. This CDR3 reads CASSLSGLSTGELFF. The CDR3 DNA sequence: TGTGCCAGCAGCTTATCGGGACTATCCACCGGGGAGCTGTTTTTT.

The V and J genes are TRBV6-1 and TRBJ1-2; D not resolved. This CDR3 region has 13 residues. Trimming pared 10 bases from V and 1 base from J, leaving 13 bases between. Germline CDR1 reads MNHNS; CDR2 reads SASEGT. The CDR3, as DNA: TGTGCCACTCAGGATGGGAATAACTATGGCTACACCTTC. This codes for CATQDGNNYGYTF.

The V call is TRBV15, the J call TRBJ2-7, with unresolved D. V shed 0 bases and J shed 2 bases, with 14 bases lying between them. Germline values: CDR1 LNHNV, CDR2 YYDKDF (reference sequence). The CDR3 is 16 residues long. The DNA for the CDR3 is TGTGCCACCAGCAGAGATCTCACAGCGCCCACCTACGAGCAGTACTTC. Protein sequence: CATSRDLTAPTYEQYF.

V and J are TRBV10-2 and TRBJ2-2, with no clear D. This CDR3 contains 12 residues. The germline gives CDR1 WSHSY, CDR2 SAAADI. V lost 6 bases and J 6 bases, leaving 8 bases between the germline ends. The CDR3 coding sequence is TGCGCCAGCAGGCAGCCCGCCGGGGAGCTGTTTTTT. Residues: CASRQPAGELFF.